This entry is about one T cell receptor (beta chain). Its antigen is currently unknown. The data derive from a study of graft-versus-host responses after intestinal transplantation. Across the whole study: As for transplant type, recipients had multivisceral, liver-intestinal, or isolated intestinal grafts. Anti-thymocyte globulin induction was given to all recipients, followed by tacrolimus and steroids for 3 to 4 years. Whole-study results and caveats: Ileal or blood samples showed some GvH clones first, and such clones were also found in recipient marrow. Allograft graft-versus-host to host-versus-graft clonal ratios ran high in patients with graft-donor T cell macrochimerism.

The table came from immunoSEQ multiplex PCR; TCRdb's copy has only in-frame clones and leaves some out. The table has tens of thousands of clones, around 87% seen once; the top ten hold approximately 4.1%. J was trimmed by 8 bases and V by 5 bases; bases with no gene match: 10. Looked up from germline, CDR1 is MNHNY and CDR2 is SVGAGI (reference sequence). This CDR3 contains 15 residues. The material was unstimulated CD8+ T cells sorted from spleen or lymph node cells, obtained before transplant. This chain joins TRBV6-6 and TRBJ1-4, with 8 nucleotides matching TRBD1. The receptor's source is a human donor who was the organ donor for an intestinal transplant. The chain's CDR3 is CASSKTGVAGEKLFF. The CDR3 DNA sequence: TGTGCCAGCAGTAAGACAGGGGTCGCTGGGGAAAAACTGTTTTTT.